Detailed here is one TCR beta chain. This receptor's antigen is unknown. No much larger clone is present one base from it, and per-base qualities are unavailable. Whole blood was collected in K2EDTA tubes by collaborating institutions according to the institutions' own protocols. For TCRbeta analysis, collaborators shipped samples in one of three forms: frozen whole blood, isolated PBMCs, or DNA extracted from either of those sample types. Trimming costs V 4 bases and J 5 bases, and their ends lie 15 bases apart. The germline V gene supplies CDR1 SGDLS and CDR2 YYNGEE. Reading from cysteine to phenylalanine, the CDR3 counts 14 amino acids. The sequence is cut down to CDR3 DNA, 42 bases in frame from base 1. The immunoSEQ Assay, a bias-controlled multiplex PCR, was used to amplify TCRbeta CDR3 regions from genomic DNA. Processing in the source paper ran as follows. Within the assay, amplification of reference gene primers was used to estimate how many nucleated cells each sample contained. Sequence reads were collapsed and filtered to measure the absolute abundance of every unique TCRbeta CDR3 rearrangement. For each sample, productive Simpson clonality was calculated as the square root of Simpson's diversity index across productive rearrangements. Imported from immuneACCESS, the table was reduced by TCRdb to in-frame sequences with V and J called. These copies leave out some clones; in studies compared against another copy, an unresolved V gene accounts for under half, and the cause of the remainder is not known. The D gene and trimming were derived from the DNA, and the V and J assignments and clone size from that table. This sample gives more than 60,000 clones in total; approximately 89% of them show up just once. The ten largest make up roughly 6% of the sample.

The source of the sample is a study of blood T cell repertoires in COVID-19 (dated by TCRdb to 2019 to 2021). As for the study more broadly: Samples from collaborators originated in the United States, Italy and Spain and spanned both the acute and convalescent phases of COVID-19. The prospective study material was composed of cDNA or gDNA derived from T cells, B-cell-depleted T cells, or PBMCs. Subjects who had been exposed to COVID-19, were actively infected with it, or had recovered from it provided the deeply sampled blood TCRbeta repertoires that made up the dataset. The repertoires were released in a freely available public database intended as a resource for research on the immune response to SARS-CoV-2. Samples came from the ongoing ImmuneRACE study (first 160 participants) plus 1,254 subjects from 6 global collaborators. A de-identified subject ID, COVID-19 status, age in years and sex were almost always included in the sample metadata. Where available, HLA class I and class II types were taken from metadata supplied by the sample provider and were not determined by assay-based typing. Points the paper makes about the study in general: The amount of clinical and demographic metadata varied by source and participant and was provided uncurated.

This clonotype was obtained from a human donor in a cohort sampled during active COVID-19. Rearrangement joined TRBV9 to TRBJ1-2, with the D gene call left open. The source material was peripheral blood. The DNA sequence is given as TGTGCCAGCAGCCATACAGCCGAAGTTTATGGCTACACCTTC. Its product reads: CASSHTAEVYGYTF.